A few counts support the clone carrying this T cell receptor (beta chain). The CDR3 runs 19 residues. J lost 4 bases, V lost 0 bases, and 11 bases had no gene match. Germline CDR1 SGHRS, CDR2 YFSETQ. Using its own MiXCR run on the RT-PCR reads, TCRdb lists one record per CDR3 protein. The sample has approximately 720,000 distinct CDR3 sequences, more than 13% seen once; the top ten hold roughly 3.9%. The chain links TRBV5-1 to TRBJ2-2; TRBD2 aligns across 11 bases. The receptor comes from a female donor in good health, serving as a healthy control. The source material was memory CD4+ T cells from blood. CDR3 sequence (DNA): TGCGCCAGCAGCTTGGTTCCTACTAGCGGGAGTGTGGGCACCGGGGAGCTGTTTTTT. It encodes CASSLVPTSGSVGTGELFF.